The 10 T cell receptor beta chains reported below all come from one sample, sequenced in a study of blood T cell repertoires in COVID-19. Produced via immunoSEQ multiplex PCR; TCRdb's table is partial and in-frame only. Altogether 100,000 to 150,000 clones are present, approximately 85% being singletons, with the ten largest covering over 20%. Sequencing was done on a sample of peripheral blood. The receptors shown here come from a woman of 80 years or more with acute or convalescent COVID-19.

CDR3 coding DNA: TGTGCCACCAGCAGAGACATCAAGGACAGGGATACCTACGAGCAGTACGTC. Amino acid sequence: CATSRDIKDRDTYEQYV. This chain links TRBV15 with TRBJ2-7; 8 positions agree with TRBD1. V shed 0 bases and J 2 bases; nucleotides not matched to a gene: 9. The length of the CDR3 is 17 residues. Looked up from germline, CDR1 is LNHNV and CDR2 is YYDKDF (reference sequence).

The chain employs TRBV5-8 and TRBJ1-3, with D unclear. V shed 3 bases and J shed 2 bases, with 12 bases lying between them. The CDR3 has 15 amino acids. Germline CDR1 is SGHTS and CDR2 is YDEGEE. DNA of the CDR3: TGTGCCAGCAGCTACGACAATTTTGCTGGAAACACCATATATTTT. It encodes CASSYDNFAGNTIYF.

The chain employs TRBV6-2 or TRBV6-3 and TRBJ1-2, with D tentatively TRBD1 (5 bases). The CDR3 is 15 residues long. Germline V gene lookup returns CDR1 MNHEY and CDR2 SVGEGT. V was trimmed by 6 bases and J by 5 bases, leaving 19 bases between them. The CDR3 is CASSFRQLGFYGYTF. The CDR3 nucleotides read TGTGCCAGCAGCTTCCGACAGCTCGGATTTTATGGCTACACCTTC.

This rearrangement joins TRBV3-1 (or the pseudogene TRBV3-2) to TRBJ2-3, with 9 bases matching TRBD2. CDR1 and CDR2 from the germline V gene are LGHDT and YNNKEL (reference sequence). This CDR3 has 17 residues. The ends lost 0 bases at V and 6 bases at J; junction bases unmatched: 10. Here the CDR3 DNA reads TGTGCCAGCAGCCAAGATATGGCGGGGGGGACCTCCGATACGCAGTATTTT. Protein: CASSQDMAGGTSDTQYF.

The gene calls are TRBV19 and TRBJ1-1; D is possibly TRBD1 (5 bases). Germline lookup yields CDR1 LNHDA and CDR2 SQIVND (reference sequence). Trimming left V 4 bases short and J 0 bases short, with 9 bases between. This CDR3 region has 14 residues. The CDR3 region is CASSRQKMNTEAFF. CDR3 in DNA: TGTGCCAGTAGTAGACAGAAGATGAACACTGAAGCTTTCTTT.

The CDR3: CASSSQDIGGYTF. The CDR3 DNA reads as TGCGCCAGCAGCTCACAGGACATTGGGGGCTACACCTTC. V gene TRBV5-1 combines with J gene TRBJ1-2, with a weak D call TRBD1 (5 bases). Germline CDR1 is SGHRS and CDR2 is YFSETQ. V lost 3 bases to trimming and J lost 8 bases, with 14 bases between them. The CDR3 totals 13 residues.

The chain has TRBV10-3 and TRBJ1-5; 8 bases line up with TRBD1. The CDR3 runs 13 residues. CDR1 ENHRY and CDR2 SYGVKD come from the germline V gene. The V and J ends lost 10 bases and 4 bases, in that order; junction bases with no gene match: 6. This CDR3 is CATRTGLNQPQHF. CDR3 nucleotides: TGTGCCACGCGGACAGGGCTGAATCAGCCCCAGCATTTT.

V and J are TRBV19 and TRBJ1-2; D remains unclear. Per germline, CDR1 LNHDA and CDR2 SQIVND (reference sequence). This CDR3 comprises 13 residues. Trimming shortened V by 3 bases and J by 2 bases, and 7 bases separated the two germline ends. This CDR3 is CASSMERNYGYTF. The DNA of the CDR3 is TGTGCCAGTAGTATGGAGAGGAACTATGGCTACACCTTC. Based on the CDR3 plus reference TRBV19 and TRBJ1-2, the full variable domain is DGGITQSPKYLFRKEGQNVTLSCEQNLNHDAMYWYRQDPGQGLRLIYYSQIVNDFQKGDIAEGYSVSREKKESFPLTVTSAQKNPTAFYLCASSMERNYGYTFGSGTRLTVV.

This clone has only one observation. The CDR3 DNA is TGTGCCACCAGTGATCATGGGACAGTTGCTAGCACAGATACGCAGTATTTT. Residues: CATSDHGTVASTDTQYF. The chain couples TRBV24-1 to TRBJ2-3, with 7 bases aligning to TRBD1. This CDR3 is 17 amino acids long. The trim removed 3 bases at V and 0 bases at J, leaving 8 bases unmatched. Germline V lookup: CDR1 KGHDR, CDR2 SFDVKD.

The genes are TRBV5-6 and TRBJ2-5; D uncertain. This CDR3 region has 13 residues. In germline, CDR1 is SGHDT, CDR2 YYEEEE. Trimming removed 3 bases at V and 3 bases at J, with 9 bases between. As DNA, the CDR3 is TGTGCCAGCAGCTCTGACAACAAAGAGACCCAGTACTTC. Translating it yields CASSSDNKETQYF.